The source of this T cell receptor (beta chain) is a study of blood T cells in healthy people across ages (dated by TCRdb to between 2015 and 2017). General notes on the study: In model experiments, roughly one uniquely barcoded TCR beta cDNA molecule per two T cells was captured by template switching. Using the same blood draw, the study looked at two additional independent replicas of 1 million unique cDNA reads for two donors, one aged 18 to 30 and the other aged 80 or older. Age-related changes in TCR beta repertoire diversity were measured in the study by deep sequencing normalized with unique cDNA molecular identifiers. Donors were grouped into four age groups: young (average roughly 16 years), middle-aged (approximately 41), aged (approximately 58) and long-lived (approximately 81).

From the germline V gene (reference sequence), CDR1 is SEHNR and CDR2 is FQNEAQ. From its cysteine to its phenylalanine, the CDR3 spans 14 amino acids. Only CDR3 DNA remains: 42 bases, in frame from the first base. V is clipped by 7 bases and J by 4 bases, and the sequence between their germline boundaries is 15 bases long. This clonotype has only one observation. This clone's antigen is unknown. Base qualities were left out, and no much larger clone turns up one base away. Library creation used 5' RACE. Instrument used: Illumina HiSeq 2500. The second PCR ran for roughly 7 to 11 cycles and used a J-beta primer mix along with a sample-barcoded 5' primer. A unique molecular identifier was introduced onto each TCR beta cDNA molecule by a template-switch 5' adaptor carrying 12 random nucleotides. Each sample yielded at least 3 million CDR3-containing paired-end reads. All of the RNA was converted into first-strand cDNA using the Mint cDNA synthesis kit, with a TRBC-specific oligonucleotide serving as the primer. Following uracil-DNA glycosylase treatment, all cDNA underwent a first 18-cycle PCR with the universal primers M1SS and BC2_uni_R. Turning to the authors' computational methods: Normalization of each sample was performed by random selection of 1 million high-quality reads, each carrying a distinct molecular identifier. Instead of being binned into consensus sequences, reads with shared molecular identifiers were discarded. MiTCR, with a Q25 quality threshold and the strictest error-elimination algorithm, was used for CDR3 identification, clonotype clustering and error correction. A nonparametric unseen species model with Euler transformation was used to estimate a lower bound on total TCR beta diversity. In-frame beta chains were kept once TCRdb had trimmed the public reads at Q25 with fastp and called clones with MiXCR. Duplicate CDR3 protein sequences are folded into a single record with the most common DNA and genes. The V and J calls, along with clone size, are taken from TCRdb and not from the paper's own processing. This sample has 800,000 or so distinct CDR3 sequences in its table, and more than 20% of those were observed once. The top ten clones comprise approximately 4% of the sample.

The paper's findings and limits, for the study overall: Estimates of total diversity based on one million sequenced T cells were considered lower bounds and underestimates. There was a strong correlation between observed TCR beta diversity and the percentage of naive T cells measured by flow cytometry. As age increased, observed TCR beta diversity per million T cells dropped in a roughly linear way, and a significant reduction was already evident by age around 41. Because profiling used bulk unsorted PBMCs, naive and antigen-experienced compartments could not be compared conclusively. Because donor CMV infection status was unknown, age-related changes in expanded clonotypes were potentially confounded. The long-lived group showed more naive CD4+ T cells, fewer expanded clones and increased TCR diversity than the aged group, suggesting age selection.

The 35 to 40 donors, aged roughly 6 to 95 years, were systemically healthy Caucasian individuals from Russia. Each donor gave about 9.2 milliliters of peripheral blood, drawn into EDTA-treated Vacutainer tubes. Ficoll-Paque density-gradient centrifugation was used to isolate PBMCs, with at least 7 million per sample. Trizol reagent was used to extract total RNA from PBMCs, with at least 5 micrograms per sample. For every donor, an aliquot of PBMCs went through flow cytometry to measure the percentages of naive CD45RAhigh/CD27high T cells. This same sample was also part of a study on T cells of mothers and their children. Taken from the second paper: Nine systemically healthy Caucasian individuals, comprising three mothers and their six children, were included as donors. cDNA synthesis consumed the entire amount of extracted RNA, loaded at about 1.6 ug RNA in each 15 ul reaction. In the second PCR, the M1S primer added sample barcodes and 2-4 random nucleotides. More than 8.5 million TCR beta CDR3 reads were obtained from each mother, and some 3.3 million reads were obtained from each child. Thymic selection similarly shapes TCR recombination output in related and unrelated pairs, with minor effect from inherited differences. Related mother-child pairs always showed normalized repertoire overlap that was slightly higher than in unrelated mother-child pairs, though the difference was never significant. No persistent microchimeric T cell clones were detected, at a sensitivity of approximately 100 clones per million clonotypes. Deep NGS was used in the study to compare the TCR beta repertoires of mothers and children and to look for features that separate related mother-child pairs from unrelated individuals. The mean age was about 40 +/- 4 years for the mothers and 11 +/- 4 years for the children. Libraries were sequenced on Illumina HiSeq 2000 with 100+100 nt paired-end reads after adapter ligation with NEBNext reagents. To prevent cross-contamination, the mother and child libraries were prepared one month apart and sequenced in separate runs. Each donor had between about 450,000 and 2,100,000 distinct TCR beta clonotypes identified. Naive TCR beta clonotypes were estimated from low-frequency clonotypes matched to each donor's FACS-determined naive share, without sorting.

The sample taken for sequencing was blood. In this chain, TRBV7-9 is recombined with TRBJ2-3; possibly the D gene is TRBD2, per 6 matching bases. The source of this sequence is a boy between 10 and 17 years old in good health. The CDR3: CASNRREAPDTQYF. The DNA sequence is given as TGTGCCAGCAACCGGAGGGAGGCACCAGATACGCAGTATTTT.